Below, one T cell receptor beta chain is given with its context. Antigen: not known. Germline loops: CDR1 SNHLY, CDR2 FYNNEI. V lost 6 bases and J lost 3; bases outside the gene matches: 7. The CDR3 has 15 amino acids. This sample stems from a study of T cell responses to AZD1222 COVID-19 vaccine. Whole-study results and caveats: Spike-specific TCR breadth and depth went up after people got two AZD1222 doses. Seropositive at baseline were only six AZD1222 recipients. In a largely white British group with more females than males, clonal diversity was possibly underestimated.

Assay used: immunoSEQ multiplex PCR; TCRdb lists only in-frame clones, some missing. The sample has 99,000 or so clones; 93% are singletons. The chain carries TRBV2 and TRBJ2-7, with 11 bases aligning to TRBD2. This sequence originates from an adult in good health. The source material was peripheral blood, sampled on day 0 of AZD1222 vaccination. CDR3: CASRAGTSGFYEQYF. The CDR3 nucleotides are TGTGCCAGCAGGGCGGGGACTAGCGGATTCTACGAGCAGTACTTC. Based on the CDR3 plus reference TRBV2 and TRBJ2-7, the full variable domain is EPEVTQTPSHQVTQMGQEVILRCVPISNHLYFYWYRQILGQKVEFLVSFYNNEISEKSEIFDDQFSVERPDGSNFTLKIRSTKLEDSAMYFCASRAGTSGFYEQYFGPGTRLTVT.